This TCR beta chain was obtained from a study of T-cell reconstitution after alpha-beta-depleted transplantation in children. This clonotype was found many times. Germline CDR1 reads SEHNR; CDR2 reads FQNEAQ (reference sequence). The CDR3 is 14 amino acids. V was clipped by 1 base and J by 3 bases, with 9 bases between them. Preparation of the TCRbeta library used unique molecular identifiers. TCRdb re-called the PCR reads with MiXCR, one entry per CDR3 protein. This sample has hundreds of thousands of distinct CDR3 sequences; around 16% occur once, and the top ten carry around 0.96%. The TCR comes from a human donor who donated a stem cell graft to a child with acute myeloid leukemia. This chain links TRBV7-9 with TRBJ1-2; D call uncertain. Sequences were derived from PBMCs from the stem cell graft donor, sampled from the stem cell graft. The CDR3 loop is CASSLEGPHYGYTF. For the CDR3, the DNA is TGTGCCAGCAGCTTAGAAGGACCTCACTATGGCTACACCTTC.